The sequence of this T cell receptor (beta chain) was determined in a study of blood T cell repertoires in COVID-19. Study-level background: COVID-19 samples, acute and convalescent, were from the United States, Italy and Spain.

Original data processing: By means of reference gene primer amplification, nucleated cell counts were estimated. The protocol was immunoSEQ multiplex PCR, while the TCRdb copy is restricted to in-frame clones and leaves out a portion. The DNA gave D and trimming, while V, J and clone size come from that table. The sample shows some 60,000 clones, just over 85% of them seen only once. With 6 bases removed from V and 4 bases from J, the gap between germline ends came to 9 bases. Germline V CDR1 and CDR2: LGHDT, YNNKEL (reference sequence). The CDR3 contains 12 residues. This clonotype was sampled from a man in his sixties with acute or convalescent COVID-19. The chain joins TRBV3-1 (or the pseudogene TRBV3-2) to TRBJ2-5; TRBD2 is a possible D gene (6 bases). The sample comprised peripheral blood. CDR3 nucleotide sequence: TGTGCCAGCAGAGGGACTGTAGAGACCCAGTACTTC. Protein sequence: CASRGTVETQYF.